The 3 T cell receptor beta chains below all came from one sample that was sequenced in a study of shared clonotypes between healthy human individuals. Using immunoSEQ multiplex PCR, the repertoire was profiled, and TCRdb retains in-frame clones only, with some absent. Here the sample spans millions of clones, around 90% being singletons. Sequencing used naive CD4+ T cells sorted from blood. This sample's subset: CD45RA+ positively selected. The source of these receptors is a young man in good health.

The genes are TRBV7-8 and TRBJ1-1; D unresolved. Germline loops: CDR1 SGHVS, CDR2 FQNEAQ. The V end lost 0 bases, the J end lost 0 bases, and 11 bases lay between the germline ends. The CDR3 consists of 16 residues. CDR3 DNA: TGTGCCAGCAGCTTAGCGCTCCGGGTGATGAACACTGAAGCTTTCTTT. This sequence encodes CASSLALRVMNTEAFF.

V is TRBV19 and J is TRBJ2-1; TRBD2 aligns across 7 bases. With 3 bases clipped from V and 6 bases from J, the junction kept 11 bases outside the gene matches. The germline V gene encodes CDR1 LNHDA and CDR2 SQIVND (reference sequence). The CDR3 runs 16 residues. CDR3 region: CASSIWQAGTGNEQFF. CDR3 DNA: TGTGCCAGTAGTATCTGGCAAGCGGGAACGGGCAATGAGCAGTTCTTC. Based on the CDR3 plus reference TRBV19 and TRBJ2-1, the full variable domain is DGGITQSPKYLFRKEGQNVTLSCEQNLNHDAMYWYRQDPGQGLRLIYYSQIVNDFQKGDIAEGYSVSREKKESFPLTVTSAQKNPTAFYLCASSIWQAGTGNEQFFGPGTRLTVL.

This chain uses TRBV10-2 with TRBJ2-4; D may be TRBD1 (7 bases). Germline values: CDR1 WSHSY, CDR2 SAAADI. The CDR3 consists of 14 residues. Trimming stripped 7 bases from V and 3 bases from J, with 13 bases between. This chain's CDR3 is CASTGGPSKNIQYF. CDR3 coding DNA: TGCGCCAGCACAGGGGGGCCCAGCAAAAACATTCAGTACTTC.